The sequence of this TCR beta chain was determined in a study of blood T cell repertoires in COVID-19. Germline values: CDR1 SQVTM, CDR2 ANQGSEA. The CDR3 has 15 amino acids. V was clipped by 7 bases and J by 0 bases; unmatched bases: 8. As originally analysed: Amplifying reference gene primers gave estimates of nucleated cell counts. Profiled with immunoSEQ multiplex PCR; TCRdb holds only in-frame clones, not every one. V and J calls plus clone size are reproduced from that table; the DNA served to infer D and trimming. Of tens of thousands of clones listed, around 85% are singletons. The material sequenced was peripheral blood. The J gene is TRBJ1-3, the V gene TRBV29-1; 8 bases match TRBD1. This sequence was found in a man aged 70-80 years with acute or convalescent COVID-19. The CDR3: CSAWTGTNSGNTIYF. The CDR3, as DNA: TGCAGCGCCTGGACAGGGACTAACTCTGGAAACACCATATATTTT.